This T cell receptor (beta chain) originates from a study of memory CD4+ T cells and cytomegalovirus serostatus. Study-level results: Of 150 to 200 reported CMV TCRbeta sequences, 60 to 85 were found in memory CD4+ repertoires. A US-trained random forest predicted CMV serostatus with median AUC around 0.9.

V lost 1 base and J lost 4, with 7 bases in between. The CDR3 runs 14 residues. CDR1 and CDR2 from the germline V gene are MGHRA and YSYEKL. This table comes from immunoSEQ multiplex PCR, and its TCRdb copy is limited to in-frame clones, with some not included. The table has around 88,000 clones, about four fifths seen once; the top ten hold 3.6%. Single viable CD3+CD4+CD8-CD45RO+ cells were sorted as the memory CD4+ T cells. On this clone itself: Antigen: not known.

This clonotype was sampled from an adult in good health and CMV-seropositive. This rearrangement joins TRBV4-1 to TRBJ2-2; D is unresolved. Sequences were obtained from memory CD4+ T cells from blood. The CDR3 protein is CASSQASLTGELFF. For the CDR3, the DNA is TGCGCCAGCAGCCAAGCGTCCCTCACCGGGGAGCTGTTTTTT.